This paragraph covers one T cell receptor beta chain sequence. This clone showed up just once. Which antigen it targets is not known. The sample holds no much larger clone one base away, and base qualities are not on file. This specimen belongs to a study of shared clonotypes between healthy human individuals (dated by TCRdb to 2019 to 2021). General notes on the study: A couple of women and three men aged 18 to 49 years were included in the cohort. To increase sequencing depth and limit assay-specific biases, different laboratories used diverse techniques to prepare libraries and sequence TCR repertoires. Blood TCR repertoires of a handful of healthy adults were deeply sequenced to estimate repertoire size and the extent of clonotype sharing between individuals. For each donor, CD4 naive and CD4 memory were each given three plates, CD8 naive was given two plates, and CD8 memory was given one plate. Leukapheresis yielded between about 0.9 and 9.5 billion PBMCs per donor.

What the authors observed across the whole study: Because the study included only a small number of donors, the genetic and exposure-history diversity represented was limited. Based on pairwise subsampling, the degree of clonotype sharing among donors was expected to be affected by sequencing depth. Larger estimated clonotype richness was generally found for naive subsets than for memory subsets. Even with the large sequencing depth, rarefaction of the sorted-subset datasets indicated that sequencing was incomplete. Sampling was restricted to blood, and TCR repertoires in tissue are likely to differ from TCR repertoires in blood. Across a handful of donors, approximately 5% of naive CD4, roughly 3.4% of naive CD8, approximately 2.5% of memory CD4, and under 0.45% of memory CD8 clonotypes were shared. Compared with non-shared clonotypes, the clonotypes found in all four sorted-subset donors had higher generation probabilities.

Using the deep immunoSEQ assay, multiplex PCR amplified TCR CDR3 regions from genomic DNA. Genomic DNA extracted from each cell subset was distributed evenly over all wells of several immunoSEQ 96-well plates, and each plate served as one replicate. For sorted subsets, each replicate PCR was loaded with 150 to 250 ng genomic DNA, equivalent to some 31,000 T cell genomes. The purified libraries were quantified using a Qubit 3.0 fluorometer, sized with a Bioanalyzer 2100, and then quantified again using the KAPA Library Quantification kit. Each immunoSEQ 96-well plate was sequenced on its own single-read 150-cycle Illumina NextSeq 550 flow cell. Per the original workflow: Because the immunoSEQ output held only junctional sequences and lacked quality scores, the filtering could not match the filtering applied to full-length reads. Sequences were annotated with PyIR, a Python wrapper for IgBLAST v1.9, using IMGT germline references to assign V/J genes and CDR3. Reads with weak V/J assignments (E-value above 1e-6), missing CDR3, stop codons, out-of-frame junctions, or ambiguous translated residues were removed. V3J clonotypes were defined as sequences sharing an identical inferred V gene, J gene, and CDR3 amino acid sequence. To compute the percentage overlap between repertoires, the number of shared unique clonotypes was divided by the size of the smaller repertoire. Three approaches were used to assess repertoire richness: RTK rarefaction, the Chao1 estimator, and Recon v2.1 estimates of unobserved clonotypes. Generation probabilities were computed with OLGA for all TCRbeta clonotypes obtained by the gDNA method from several donors. TCRdb holds this immuneACCESS table with in-frame rearrangements only. Some clones are missing; in checked studies, unresolved V genes explain under half, and the rest has no known cause. The D gene and trimming were derived from the DNA, and the V and J assignments and clone size from that table. In all, the sample holds approximately 340,000 clones, and roughly 70% of those were seen once. Together, the top ten hold about a tenth of the sample.

The CDR3 numbers 13 residues from cysteine through phenylalanine. Left in the record is the CDR3 DNA by itself, 39 bases read in frame from the first base. V loses 2 bases, J loses 6 bases, and the germline ends lie 11 bases apart. CDR1 and CDR2 (SGHVS, FNYEAQ) derive from the germline V gene. The donors were healthy, HIV-negative adults with no recently reported acute infections or vaccinations. Every donor was a Caucasian adult residing in Nashville, Tennessee, USA. CD4+ T cells were enriched by magnetic negative selection, after which naive cells were positively selected on CD45RA and the negative fraction was taken as the memory subset. Blood was collected by leukapheresis, and PBMCs were isolated by Ficoll-Histopaque density gradient centrifugation and then cryopreserved in liquid nitrogen vapor phase. Analytical flow cytometry was used to check the purity and quantity of every magnetically sorted T cell population. From each sorted fraction, genomic DNA was isolated and quantified by UV absorbance on a Nanodrop 2000c.

Recombination joined TRBV7-6 with TRBJ2-7; the D gene is not confidently resolved. The source material was memory CD4+ T cells sorted from blood. The cell subset or site label on this specimen signifies: CD45RA-negative fraction. This TCR came from a man younger than 45 in good health. The sequence in DNA is TGTGCCAGCAGCTTAAATTCCCCTCTCGAGCAGTACTTC. Its amino acids are CASSLNSPLEQYF.